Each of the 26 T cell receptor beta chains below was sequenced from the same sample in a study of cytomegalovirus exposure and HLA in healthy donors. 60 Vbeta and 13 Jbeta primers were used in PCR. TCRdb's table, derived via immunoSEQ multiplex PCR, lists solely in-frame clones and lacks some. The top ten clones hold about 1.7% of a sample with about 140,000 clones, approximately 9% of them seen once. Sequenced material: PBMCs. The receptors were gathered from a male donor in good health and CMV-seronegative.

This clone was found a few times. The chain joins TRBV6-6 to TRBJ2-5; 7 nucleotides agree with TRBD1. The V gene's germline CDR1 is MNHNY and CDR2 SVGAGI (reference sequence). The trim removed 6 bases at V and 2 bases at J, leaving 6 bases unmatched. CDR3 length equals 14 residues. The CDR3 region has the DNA TGTGCCAGCAGGAGCCCGGGACAGCAAGAGACCCAGTACTTC. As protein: CASRSPGQQETQYF.

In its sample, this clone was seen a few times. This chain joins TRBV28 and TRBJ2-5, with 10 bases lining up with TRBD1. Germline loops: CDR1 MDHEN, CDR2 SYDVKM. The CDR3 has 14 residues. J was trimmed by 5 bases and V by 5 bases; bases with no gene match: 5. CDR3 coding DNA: TGTGCCAGCAGTCTGGGACAGGGGACGGAGACCCAGTACTTC. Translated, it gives CASSLGQGTETQYF.

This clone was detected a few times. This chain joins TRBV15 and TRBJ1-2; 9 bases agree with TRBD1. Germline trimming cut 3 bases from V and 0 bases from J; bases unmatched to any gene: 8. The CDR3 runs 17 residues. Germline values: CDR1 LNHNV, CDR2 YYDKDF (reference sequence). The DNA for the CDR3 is TGTGCCACCAGCAGGGGGACAGGGTTTTCCTCTAACTATGGCTACACCTTC. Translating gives CATSRGTGFSSNYGYTF.

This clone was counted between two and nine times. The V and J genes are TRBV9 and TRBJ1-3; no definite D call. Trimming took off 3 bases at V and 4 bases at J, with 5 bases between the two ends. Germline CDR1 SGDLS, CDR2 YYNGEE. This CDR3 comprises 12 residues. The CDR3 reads CASSGEGNTIYF. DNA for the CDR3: TGTGCCAGCAGCGGAGAAGGAAACACCATATATTTT.

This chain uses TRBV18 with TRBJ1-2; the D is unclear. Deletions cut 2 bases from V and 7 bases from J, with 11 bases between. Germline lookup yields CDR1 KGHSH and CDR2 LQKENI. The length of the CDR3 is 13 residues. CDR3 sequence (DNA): TGTGCCAGCTCACCAGTGGCCCATACTGGCTACACCTTC. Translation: CASSPVAHTGYTF.

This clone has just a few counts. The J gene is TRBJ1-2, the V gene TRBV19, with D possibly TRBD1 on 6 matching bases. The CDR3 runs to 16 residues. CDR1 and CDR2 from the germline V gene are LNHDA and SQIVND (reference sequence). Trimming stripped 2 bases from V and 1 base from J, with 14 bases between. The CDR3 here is CASSIQRTANNYGYTF. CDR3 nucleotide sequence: TGTGCCAGTAGTATACAAAGGACAGCTAATAACTATGGCTACACCTTC.

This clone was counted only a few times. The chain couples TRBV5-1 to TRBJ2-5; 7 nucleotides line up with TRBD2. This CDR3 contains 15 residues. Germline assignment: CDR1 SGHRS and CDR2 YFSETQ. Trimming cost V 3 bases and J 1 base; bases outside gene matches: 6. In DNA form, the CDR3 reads TGCGCCAGCAGCTATACGGCTAGCGGCCAAGAGACCCAGTACTTC. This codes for CASSYTASGQETQYF. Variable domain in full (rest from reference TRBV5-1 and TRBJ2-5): KAGVTQTPRYLIKTRGQQVTLSCSPISGHRSVSWYQQTPGQGLQFLFEYFSETQRNKGNFPGRFSGRQFSNSRSEMNVSTLELGDSALYLCASSYTASGQETQYFGPGTRLLVL.

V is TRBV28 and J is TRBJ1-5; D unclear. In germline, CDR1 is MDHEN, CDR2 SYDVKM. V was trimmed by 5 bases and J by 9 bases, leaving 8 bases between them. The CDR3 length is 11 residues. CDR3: CASSGGWPQHF. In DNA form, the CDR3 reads TGTGCCAGCAGTGGAGGTTGGCCCCAGCATTTT.

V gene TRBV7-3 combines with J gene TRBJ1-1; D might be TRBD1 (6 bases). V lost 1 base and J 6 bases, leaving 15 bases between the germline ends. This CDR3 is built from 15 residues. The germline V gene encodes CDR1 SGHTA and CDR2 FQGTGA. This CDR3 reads CASSLRGMGAAEAFF. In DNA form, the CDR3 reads TGTGCCAGCAGCTTAAGAGGGATGGGGGCAGCTGAAGCTTTCTTT.

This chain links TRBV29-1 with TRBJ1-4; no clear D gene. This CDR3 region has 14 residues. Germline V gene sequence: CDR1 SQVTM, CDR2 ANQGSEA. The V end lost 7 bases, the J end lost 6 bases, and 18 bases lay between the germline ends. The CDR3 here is CSARGGSFYEKLFF. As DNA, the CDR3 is TGCAGCGCCCGCGGCGGGAGCTTTTATGAAAAACTGTTTTTT. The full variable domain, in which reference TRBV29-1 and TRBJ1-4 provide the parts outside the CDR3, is SAVISQKPSRDICQRGTSLTIQCQVDSQVTMMFWYRQQPGQSLTLIATANQGSEATYESGFVIDKFPISRPNLTFSTLTVSNMSPEDSSIYLCSARGGSFYEKLFFGSGTQLSVL.

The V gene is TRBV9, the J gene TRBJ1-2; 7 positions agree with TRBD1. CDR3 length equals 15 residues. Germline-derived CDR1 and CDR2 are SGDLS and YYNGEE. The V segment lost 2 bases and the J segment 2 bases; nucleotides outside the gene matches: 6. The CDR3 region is CASSVKGAQNYGYTF. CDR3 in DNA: TGTGCCAGCAGCGTGAAGGGGGCGCAAAACTATGGCTACACCTTC.

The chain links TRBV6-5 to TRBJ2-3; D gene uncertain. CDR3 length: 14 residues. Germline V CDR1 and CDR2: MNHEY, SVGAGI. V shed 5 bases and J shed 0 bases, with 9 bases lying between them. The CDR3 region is CASSPTASTDTQYF. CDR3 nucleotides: TGTGCCAGCAGTCCGACTGCTAGCACAGATACGCAGTATTTT.

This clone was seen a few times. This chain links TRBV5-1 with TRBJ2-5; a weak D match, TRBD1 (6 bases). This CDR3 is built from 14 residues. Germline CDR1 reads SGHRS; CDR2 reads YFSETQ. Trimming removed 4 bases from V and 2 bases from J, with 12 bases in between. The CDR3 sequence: CASSPTGTQETQYF. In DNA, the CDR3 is TGCGCCAGCAGCCCGACGGGGACACAAGAGACCCAGTACTTC.

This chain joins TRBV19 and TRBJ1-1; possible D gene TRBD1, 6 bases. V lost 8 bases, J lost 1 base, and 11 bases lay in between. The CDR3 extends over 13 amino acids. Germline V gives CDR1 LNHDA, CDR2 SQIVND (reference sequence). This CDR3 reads CASEDRTNTEAFF. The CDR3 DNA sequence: TGTGCCAGTGAAGACAGGACGAACACTGAAGCTTTCTTT.

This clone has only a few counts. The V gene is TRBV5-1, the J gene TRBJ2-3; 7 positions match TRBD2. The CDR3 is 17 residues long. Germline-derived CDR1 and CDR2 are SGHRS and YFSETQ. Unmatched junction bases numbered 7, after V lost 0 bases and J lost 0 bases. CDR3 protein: CASSLVESGMSTDTQYF. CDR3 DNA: TGCGCCAGCAGCTTGGTGGAAAGCGGGATGAGCACAGATACGCAGTATTTT.

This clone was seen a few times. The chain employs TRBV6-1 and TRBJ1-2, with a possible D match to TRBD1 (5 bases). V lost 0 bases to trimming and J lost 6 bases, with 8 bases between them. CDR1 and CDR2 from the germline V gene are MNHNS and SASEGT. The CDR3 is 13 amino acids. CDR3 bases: TGTGCCAGCAGTGAAGCAGGGGCAGATGGCTACACCTTC. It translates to CASSEAGADGYTF.

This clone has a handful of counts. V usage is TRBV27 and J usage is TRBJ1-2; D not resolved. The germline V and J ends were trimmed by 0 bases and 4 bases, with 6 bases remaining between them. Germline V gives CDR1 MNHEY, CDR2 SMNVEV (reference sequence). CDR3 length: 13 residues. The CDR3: CASSLSPSYGYTF. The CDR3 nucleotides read TGTGCCAGCAGTTTATCCCCATCCTATGGCTACACCTTC.

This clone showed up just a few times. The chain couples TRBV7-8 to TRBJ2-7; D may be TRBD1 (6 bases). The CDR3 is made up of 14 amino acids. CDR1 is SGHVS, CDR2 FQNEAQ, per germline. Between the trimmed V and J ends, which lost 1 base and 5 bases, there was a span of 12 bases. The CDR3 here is CASSLVLGGDEQYF. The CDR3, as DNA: TGTGCCAGCAGCTTAGTTCTAGGGGGAGACGAGCAGTACTTC.

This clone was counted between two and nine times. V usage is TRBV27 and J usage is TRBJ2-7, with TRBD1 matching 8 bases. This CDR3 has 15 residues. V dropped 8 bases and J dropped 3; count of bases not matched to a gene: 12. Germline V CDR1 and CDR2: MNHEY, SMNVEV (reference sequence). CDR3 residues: CASRHLGQGDYEQYF. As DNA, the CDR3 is TGTGCCAGCCGACACCTCGGACAGGGCGACTACGAGCAGTACTTC.

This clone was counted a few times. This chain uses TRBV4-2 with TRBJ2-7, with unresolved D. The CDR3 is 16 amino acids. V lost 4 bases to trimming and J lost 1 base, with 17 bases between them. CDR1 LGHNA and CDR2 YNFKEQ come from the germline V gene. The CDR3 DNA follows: TGTGCCAGCAGCCCCGACCCGGCGGTATCTTCCTACGAGCAGTACTTC. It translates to CASSPDPAVSSYEQYF.

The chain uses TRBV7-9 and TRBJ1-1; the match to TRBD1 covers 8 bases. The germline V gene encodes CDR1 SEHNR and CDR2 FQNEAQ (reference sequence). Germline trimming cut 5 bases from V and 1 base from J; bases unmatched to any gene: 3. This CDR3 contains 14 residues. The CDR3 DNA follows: TGTGCCAGCAGCCCCCAGGGGGCGAACACTGAAGCTTTCTTT. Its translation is CASSPQGANTEAFF.

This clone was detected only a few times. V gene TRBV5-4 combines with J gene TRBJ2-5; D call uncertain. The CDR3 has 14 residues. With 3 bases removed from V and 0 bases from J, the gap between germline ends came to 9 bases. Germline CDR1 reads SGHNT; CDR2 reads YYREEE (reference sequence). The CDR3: CASSSSQNQETQYF. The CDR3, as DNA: TGTGCCAGCAGCTCCTCCCAGAACCAAGAGACCCAGTACTTC.

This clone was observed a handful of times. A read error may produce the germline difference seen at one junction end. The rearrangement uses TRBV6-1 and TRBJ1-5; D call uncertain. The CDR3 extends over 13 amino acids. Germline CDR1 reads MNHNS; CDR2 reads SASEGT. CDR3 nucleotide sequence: TGTGCTAGCAGTGAAAAGCACTATCAGCCCCAGCATTTT. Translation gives CASSEKHYQPQHF.

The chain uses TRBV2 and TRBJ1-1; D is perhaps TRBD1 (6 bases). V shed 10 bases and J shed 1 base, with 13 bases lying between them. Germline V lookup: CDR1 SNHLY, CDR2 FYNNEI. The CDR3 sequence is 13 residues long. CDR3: CAIADSWNTEAFF. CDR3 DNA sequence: TGTGCCATTGCGGACAGCTGGAACACTGAAGCTTTCTTT.

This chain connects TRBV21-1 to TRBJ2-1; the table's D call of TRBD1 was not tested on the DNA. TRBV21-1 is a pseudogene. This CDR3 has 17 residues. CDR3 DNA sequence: TGTGCCAGCAGCACAGACTTCGGGACAGGAGGGGAAAATGAGCAGTTCTTC. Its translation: CASSTDFGTGGENEQFF.

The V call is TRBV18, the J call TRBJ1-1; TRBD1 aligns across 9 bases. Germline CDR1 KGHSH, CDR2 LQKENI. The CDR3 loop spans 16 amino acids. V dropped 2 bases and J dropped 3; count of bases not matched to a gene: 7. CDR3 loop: CASSPIKQGADTEAFF. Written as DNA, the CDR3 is TGTGCCAGCTCACCAATCAAACAGGGGGCCGACACTGAAGCTTTCTTT.